The rows below give T cell receptor beta chains drawn from one sample of a study of cytomegalovirus exposure and HLA in healthy donors. Method: immunoSEQ multiplex PCR; TCRdb's copy keeps in-frame clones and lacks some. The sample lists over 150,000 clones; less than 90% were seen once. Sequencing was done on a sample of PBMCs. The receptors originated from a girl under three years old in good health and CMV-seronegative. Both conserved end residues are part of each CDR3. Each record gives: V gene, J gene, clone size, D gene, CDR3 protein, CDR3 DNA. D genes are given only for firm matches. Clone sizes are given selectively: once, few, many, or a class where the clone is expanded.

TRBV5-5	TRBJ2-3	NA	NA	CASSLQRGDTQYF	TGTGCCAGCAGCCTCCAAAGAGGAGATACGCAGTATTTT
TRBV29-1	TRBJ1-1	NA	TRBD1	CSGTGTGAKGEAFF	TGCAGCGGGACCGGGACAGGGGCAAAGGGTGAAGCTTTCTTT
TRBV10-3	TRBJ1-3	NA	TRBD1	CAISEHRQGEGPSGNTIYF	TGTGCCATCAGTGAACACCGACAGGGAGAAGGGCCATCTGGAAACACCATATATTTT
TRBV27	TRBJ2-7	NA	NA	CASSLVPPLGHEQYF	TGTGCCAGCAGTTTAGTCCCCCCTCTAGGCCACGAGCAGTACTTC
TRBV2	TRBJ2-3	NA	NA	CASSEASTFLDTQYF	TGTGCCAGCAGTGAGGCTAGTACATTTCTAGATACGCAGTATTTT
TRBV9	TRBJ1-1	NA	TRBD1	CASSAQMTGLGTEAFF	TGTGCCAGCAGCGCCCAAATGACAGGGCTAGGTACTGAAGCTTTCTTT
TRBV2	TRBJ2-1	NA	NA	CASEGGDNEQFF	TGTGCCAGCGAGGGGGGGGACAATGAGCAGTTCTTC
TRBV23-1	TRBJ2-5	NA	NA	CASTGETQYF	TGCGCCAGCACGGGGGAGACCCAGTACTTC
TRBV19	TRBJ2-3	NA	NA	CASSIRGSTDTQYF	TGTGCCAGTAGTATAAGGGGTTCCACAGATACGCAGTATTTT
TRBV4-1	TRBJ2-4	NA	NA	CASSQVVRDLAKNIQYF	TGCGCCAGCAGCCAAGTGGTGCGGGATCTAGCCAAAAACATTCAGTACTTC
TRBV6-6	TRBJ2-7	NA	NA	CASSYSSQVANEQYF	TGTGCCAGCAGTTACTCGAGTCAGGTTGCCAACGAGCAGTACTTC
TRBV4-1	TRBJ2-7	NA	NA	CASSQDIDGITEQYF	TGCGCCAGCAGCCAAGACATTGACGGGATCACCGAGCAGTACTTC
TRBV29-1	TRBJ2-1	once	TRBD1	CSATTGTGYSEQFF	TGCAGCGCCACAACCGGGACAGGGTATAGTGAGCAGTTCTTC
TRBV29-1	TRBJ2-3	NA	NA	CSVEDRSASTDTQYF	TGCAGCGTTGAAGATCGTTCAGCGAGCACAGATACGCAGTATTTT
TRBV21-1	TRBJ2-1	NA	NA	CASSKGQSADYNEQFF	TGTGCCAGCAGCAAAGGGCAGTCAGCGGACTACAATGAGCAGTTCTTC
TRBV5-1	TRBJ2-1	NA	TRBD2	CASSLGLAETYNEQFF	TGCGCCAGCAGCTTGGGGCTAGCGGAGACCTACAATGAGCAGTTCTTC
TRBV5-1	TRBJ2-1	NA	TRBD1	CASSVTGVSYNEQFF	TGCGCCAGCAGCGTGACAGGGGTCTCCTACAATGAGCAGTTCTTC
TRBV7-2	TRBJ1-2	NA	NA	CASSLDLLQAYGYTF	TGTGCCAGCAGCTTAGATTTGTTACAGGCCTATGGCTACACCTTC
TRBV5-1	TRBJ2-7	NA	TRBD2	CASSLGLAGLYEQYF	TGCGCCAGCAGCTTGGGACTAGCGGGGCTCTACGAGCAGTACTTC
TRBV30	TRBJ1-4	NA	TRBD1	CAWRGQGAGNEKLFF	TGTGCCTGGAGGGGACAGGGGGCGGGTAATGAAAAACTGTTTTTT
TRBV2	TRBJ1-3	NA	NA	CASSGILGGNTIYF	TGTGCCAGCTCGGGGATCCTGGGAGGAAACACCATATATTTT
TRBV11-2	TRBJ2-7	NA	TRBD1	CASSRDRDHEQYF	TGTGCCAGCAGCCGGGACAGGGACCACGAGCAGTACTTC
TRBV30	TRBJ2-3	NA	TRBD1	CAWRAGTVSTDTQYF	TGTGCCTGGAGGGCCGGGACAGTTAGCACAGATACGCAGTATTTT
TRBV5-4	TRBJ2-2	NA	NA	CASSLTAGELFF	TGTGCCAGCAGCTTGACAGCCGGGGAGCTGTTTTTT
TRBV5-6	TRBJ2-7	once	TRBD2	CASSWGGGAGEQYF	TGTGCCAGCAGCTGGGGCGGGGGGGCGGGGGAGCAGTACTTC
TRBV6-6	TRBJ2-7	NA	TRBD2	CASSYSKLAGANEQYF	TGTGCCAGCAGTTACTCGAAACTAGCGGGGGCGAACGAGCAGTACTTC
TRBV7-3	TRBJ2-3	few	TRBD2	CASSLTLAGGITDTQYF	TGTGCCAGCAGCTTAACCCTAGCGGGAGGTATCACAGATACGCAGTATTTT
TRBV19	TRBJ1-2	NA	TRBD1	CASNTGQGDYGYTF	TGTGCCAGTAATACAGGACAGGGGGATTATGGCTACACCTTC
TRBV9	TRBJ1-1	NA	NA	CASSPGGSAGTEAFF	TGTGCCAGCAGCCCGGGGGGATCCGCTGGCACTGAAGCTTTCTTT
TRBV11-2	TRBJ2-7	few	NA	CASSLVGGGLQLYEQYF	TGTGCCAGCAGCTTAGTAGGGGGGGGGCTTCAGCTTTACGAGCAGTACTTC
TRBV2	TRBJ2-1	NA	NA	CASTGSFKGHNEQFF	TGTGCCAGCACCGGATCGTTCAAGGGGCACAATGAGCAGTTCTTC
TRBV7-5	TRBJ2-1	NA	NA	CVRVESSYNEQFF	TGTGTCAGAGTGGAGAGCTCCTACAATGAGCAGTTCTTC
TRBV7-8	TRBJ1-1	NA	TRBD1	CASSLWGQEGTEAFF	TGTGCCAGCAGCTTATGGGGACAGGAGGGGACTGAAGCTTTCTTT
TRBV5-1	TRBJ2-5	NA	NA	CASSFATLGGQETQYF	TGCGCCAGCAGCTTCGCGACCTTGGGGGGACAAGAGACCCAGTACTTC
TRBV5-1	TRBJ1-1	NA	NA	CASSLSGGGAFF	TGCGCCAGCAGCTTGAGCGGGGGCGGAGCTTTCTTT
TRBV11-2	TRBJ2-5	NA	NA	CASSKGARPQETQYF	TGTGCCAGCAGCAAAGGGGCCCGGCCCCAAGAGACCCAGTACTTC
TRBV30	TRBJ2-3	NA	TRBD1	CAWRGGQGAWGTDTQYF	TGTGCCTGGAGGGGGGGACAGGGGGCTTGGGGCACAGATACGCAGTATTTT
TRBV1	TRBJ2-7	NA	NA	CTSSQDFSGQYF	TGCACCAGCAGCCAAGATTTTAGCGGGCAGTACTTC
TRBV5-6	TRBJ1-1	NA	TRBD1	CASSSGQGLNTEAFF	TGTGCCAGCAGCTCGGGACAGGGTTTGAACACTGAAGCTTTCTTT
TRBV5-8	TRBJ2-5	NA	TRBD1	CASSRTGYKETQYF	TGTGCCAGCAGCCGGACAGGGTATAAAGAGACCCAGTACTTC
TRBV10-3	TRBJ1-2	NA	TRBD1	CAISDFQGDGYGYTF	TGTGCCATCAGTGACTTTCAGGGGGATGGCTATGGCTACACCTTC
TRBV7-9	TRBJ1-2	NA	TRBD1	CASSAGTGTSNYGYTF	TGTGCCAGCAGCGCCGGGACAGGGACCTCAAACTATGGCTACACCTTC
TRBV15	TRBJ1-6	NA	NA	CATSRETGNSPLHF	TGTGCCACCAGCAGAGAAACAGGAAATTCACCCCTCCACTTT
TRBV5-6	TRBJ1-5	NA	NA	CASSLGGGTSHQPQHF	TGTGCCAGCAGCTTGGGGGGGGGCACTAGCCATCAGCCCCAGCATTTT
TRBV6-5	TRBJ2-1	NA	TRBD2	CASSSQLADSYNEQFF	TGTGCCAGCAGTTCCCAACTAGCGGATTCCTACAATGAGCAGTTCTTC